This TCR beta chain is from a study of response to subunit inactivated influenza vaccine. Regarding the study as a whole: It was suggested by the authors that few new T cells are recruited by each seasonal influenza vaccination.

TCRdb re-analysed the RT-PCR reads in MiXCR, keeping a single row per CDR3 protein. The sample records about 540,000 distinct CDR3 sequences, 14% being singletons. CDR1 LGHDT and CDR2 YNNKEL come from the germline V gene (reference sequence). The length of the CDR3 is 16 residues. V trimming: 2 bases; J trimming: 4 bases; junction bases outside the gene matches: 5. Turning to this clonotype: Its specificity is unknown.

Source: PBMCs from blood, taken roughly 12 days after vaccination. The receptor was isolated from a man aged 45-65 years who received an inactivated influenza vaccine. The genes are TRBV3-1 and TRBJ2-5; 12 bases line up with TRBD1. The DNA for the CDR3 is TGTGCCAGCAGCCAAAGGGGACAGGGGGCGCGAGAGACCCAGTACTTC. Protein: CASSQRGQGARETQYF.